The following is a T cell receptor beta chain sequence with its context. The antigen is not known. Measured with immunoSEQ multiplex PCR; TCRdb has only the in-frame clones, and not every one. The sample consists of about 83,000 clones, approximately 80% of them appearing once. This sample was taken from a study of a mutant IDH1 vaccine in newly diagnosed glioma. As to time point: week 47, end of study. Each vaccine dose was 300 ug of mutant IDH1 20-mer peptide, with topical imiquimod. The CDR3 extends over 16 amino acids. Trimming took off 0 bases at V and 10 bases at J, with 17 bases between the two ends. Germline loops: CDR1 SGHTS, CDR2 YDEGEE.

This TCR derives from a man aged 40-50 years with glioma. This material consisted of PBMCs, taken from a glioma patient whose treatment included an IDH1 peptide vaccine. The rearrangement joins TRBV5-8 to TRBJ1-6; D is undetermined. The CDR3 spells CASSLVSWATDSPLHF. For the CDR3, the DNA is TGTGCCAGCAGCTTGGTTAGTTGGGCTACCGACTCACCCCTCCACTTT. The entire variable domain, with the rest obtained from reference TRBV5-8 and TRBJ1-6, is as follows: EAGVTQSPTHLIKTRGQQATLRCSPISGHTSVYWYQQALGLGLQFLLWYDEGEERNRGNFPPRFSGRQFPNYSSELNVNALELEDSALYLCASSLVSWATDSPLHFGNGTRLTVT.